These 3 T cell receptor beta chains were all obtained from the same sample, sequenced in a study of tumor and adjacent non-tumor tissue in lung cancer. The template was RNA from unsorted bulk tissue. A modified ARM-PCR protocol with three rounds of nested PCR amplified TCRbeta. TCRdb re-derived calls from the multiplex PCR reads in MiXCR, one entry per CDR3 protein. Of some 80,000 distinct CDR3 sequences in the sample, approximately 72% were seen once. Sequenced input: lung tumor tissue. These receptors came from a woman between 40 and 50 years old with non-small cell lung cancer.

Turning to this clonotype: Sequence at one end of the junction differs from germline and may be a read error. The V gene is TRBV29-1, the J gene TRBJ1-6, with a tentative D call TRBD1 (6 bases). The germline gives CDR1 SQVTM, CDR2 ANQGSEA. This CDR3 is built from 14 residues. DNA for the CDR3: TGCAGCGCCAGGACAGCGTGTGATAGTTCACTCCTCCACTTT. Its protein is CSARTACDSSLLHF.

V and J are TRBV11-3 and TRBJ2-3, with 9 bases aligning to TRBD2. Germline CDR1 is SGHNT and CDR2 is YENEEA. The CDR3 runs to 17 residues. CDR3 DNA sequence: TGTTCCAACAGCTTAGCGGGGGTACTAGCCCCCACAGATACGCAGTATTTT. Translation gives CSNSLAGVLAPTDTQYF. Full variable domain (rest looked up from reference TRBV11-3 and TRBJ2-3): EAGVVQSPRYKIIEKKQPVAFWCNPISGHNTLYWYLQNLGQGPELLIRYENEEAVDDSQLPKDRFSAERLKGVDSTLKIQPAELGDSAVYLCSNSLAGVLAPTDTQYFGPGTRLTVL.

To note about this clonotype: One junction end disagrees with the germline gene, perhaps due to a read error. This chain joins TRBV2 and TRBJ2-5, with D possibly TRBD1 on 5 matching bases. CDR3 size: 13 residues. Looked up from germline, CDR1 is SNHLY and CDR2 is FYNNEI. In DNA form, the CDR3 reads TGTGCCAGCAGTGTTGTCACAGGAGAGACGCAGTACTTC. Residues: CASSVVTGETQYF.